Below are 30 T cell receptor beta chains sequenced from a single sample in a study of blood T cells in healthy people across ages. For the second PCR, which ran for roughly 6 to 11 cycles, a sample-barcoded 5' primer and a J-beta primer mix were used. TCRdb re-derived calls from the 5' RACE reads in MiXCR, one entry per CDR3 protein. Of hundreds of thousands of distinct CDR3 sequences listed, approximately 26% were seen once; the top ten hold approximately 3.5%. These data are also associated with another study on T cells of mothers and their children.

The sample taken for sequencing was blood. These receptors came from a boy younger than 10 in good health.

In its sample, this clonotype was seen a few times. V usage is TRBV12-3 or TRBV12-4 and J usage is TRBJ1-2; weak D call: TRBD1 (6 bases). The V end lost 8 bases, the J end lost 5 bases, and 15 bases lay between the germline ends. The CDR3 has 13 residues. DNA of the CDR3: TGTGCCAGCTCCGGGACATTGAGATATGGCTACACCTTC. Translating gives CASSGTLRYGYTF.

The chain combines TRBV15 with TRBJ1-1, with D uncertain. Germline V lookup: CDR1 LNHNV, CDR2 YYDKDF (reference sequence). The length of the CDR3 is 13 residues. Trimming removed 1 base at V and 1 base at J, with 4 bases between. The CDR3 coding sequence is TGTGCCACCAGCAGAGGAGGGAACACTGAAGCTTTCTTT. It specifies CATSRGGNTEAFF. The variable domain in full, with the rest retrieved from reference TRBV15 and TRBJ1-1, is DAMVIQNPRYQVTQFGKPVTLSCSQTLNHNVMYWYQQKSSQAPKLLFHYYDKDFNNEADTPDNFQSRRPNTSFCFLDIRSPGLGDTAMYLCATSRGGNTEAFFGQGTRLTVV.

About this clonotype: One end of the junction is discordant with germline, which a read error may explain. J is TRBJ1-1 and V is TRBV10-3; TRBD1 matches at 10 bases. Germline V CDR1 and CDR2: ENHRY, SYGVKD. The CDR3 extends over 12 amino acids. The CDR3: CGISTSGQGVFF. The CDR3 coding sequence is TGTGGCATCAGCACATCAGGACAGGGGGTGTTCTTT.

The V gene is TRBV11-1, the J gene TRBJ1-2, with TRBD1 as a possible D gene (5 bases). The V gene's germline CDR1 is SGHAT and CDR2 FQDESV (reference sequence). The V end was cut by 0 bases, the J end by 3 bases, with 8 bases between. CDR3 size: 14 residues. CDR3 sequence (DNA): TGTGCCAGCAGCTTAGCGCGAGGGGACTATGGCTACACCTTC. Translation: CASSLARGDYGYTF.

The rearrangement links TRBV29-1 to TRBJ2-2; D tentatively reads TRBD1 or TRBD2 (5 bases each). V was shortened by 2 bases and J by 4 bases, with 11 bases between the two germline ends. Germline-derived CDR1 and CDR2 are SQVTM and ANQGSEA. The CDR3 spans 14 residues. CDR3 DNA sequence: TGCAGCGTTGAATGGGACGGACGCACCGGGGAGCTGTTTTTT. Translation gives CSVEWDGRTGELFF.

The chain uses TRBV10-3 and TRBJ1-1; tentative D call: TRBD1 (5 bases). The CDR3 contains 15 residues. The V end lost 5 bases, the J end lost 1 base, and 14 bases lay between the germline ends. Germline V CDR1 and CDR2: ENHRY, SYGVKD. The CDR3 reads CAISNPTGENTEAFF. The DNA for the CDR3 is TGTGCCATCAGTAACCCCACAGGAGAGAACACTGAAGCTTTCTTT.

This clonotype showed up just once. The V and J genes are TRBV20-1 and TRBJ2-3; 11 positions match TRBD2. CDR1 DFQATT and CDR2 SNEGSKA come from the germline V gene (reference sequence). The V and J ends lost 3 bases and 5 bases, in that order; junction bases with no gene match: 7. The CDR3 runs to 15 residues. The CDR3 protein is CSARTSGAEGDTQYF. CDR3 coding DNA: TGCAGTGCTAGGACTAGCGGGGCTGAGGGAGATACGCAGTATTTT.

In its sample, this clonotype was seen a few times. The V and J genes are TRBV7-2 and TRBJ1-4, with 10 bases fitting TRBD1. This CDR3 spans 15 amino acids. Germline CDR1 SGHTA, CDR2 FQGNSA. Trimming at V came to 5 bases and at J to 11 bases, leaving 11 bases not matched to a gene. The CDR3 here is CASSTNPGTGDKLFF. As DNA, the CDR3 is TGTGCCAGCAGCACTAATCCCGGGACAGGGGACAAACTGTTTTTT.

The chain recombines TRBV5-1 with TRBJ1-4; 8 nucleotides agree with TRBD1. CDR1 is SGHRS, CDR2 YFSETQ, per germline. Germline trimming cut 2 bases from V and 8 bases from J; bases unmatched to any gene: 5. CDR3 length: 14 residues. The DNA for the CDR3 is TGCGCCAGCAGCTTACAACAGGGGGAGGAAAAACTGTTTTTT. It yields the protein CASSLQQGEEKLFF.

Here the CDR3 DNA reads TGTGCCAGCAGCTTAGGGGCGGGCACGTTCAATGAGCAGTTCTTC. It yields the protein CASSLGAGTFNEQFF. The rearrangement links TRBV7-6 to TRBJ2-1; D possibly corresponds to TRBD2 (5 bases). Per the germline V gene, CDR1 is SGHVS and CDR2 is FNYEAQ. Trimming cost V 1 base and J 6 bases, with 13 bases left between them. This CDR3 contains 15 residues.

This clonotype has just one count. J is TRBJ1-1 and V is TRBV6-2 or TRBV6-3, with a possible D match to TRBD1 (5 bases). Germline CDR1 MNHEY, CDR2 SVGEGT. The CDR3 has 11 residues. V shed 6 bases and J shed 10 bases, with 12 bases lying between them. CDR3: CASRRGGGAFF. CDR3 DNA: TGTGCCAGCAGAAGAGGTGGGGGAGCTTTCTTT.

This clonotype was observed a few times. The genes are TRBV4-1 and TRBJ2-7; D uncertain. Germline V lookup: CDR1 MGHRA, CDR2 YSYEKL. V lost 1 base and J lost 1, with 8 bases in between. CDR3 length: 14 amino acids. In DNA, the CDR3 is TGCGCCAGCAGCCAAGTGACACTTTCCTACGAGCAGTACTTC. This gives the protein CASSQVTLSYEQYF.

This clonotype was detected only a few times. This chain joins TRBV7-9 and TRBJ2-1; possible D gene TRBD2, 7 bases. Germline V gene lookup returns CDR1 SEHNR and CDR2 FQNEAQ (reference sequence). The CDR3 has 18 amino acids. The V end lost 1 base, the J end lost 8 bases, and 24 bases lay between the germline ends. Written as DNA, the CDR3 is TGTGCCAGCAGCTTAGGGCACAGGGTTCTAGCGGAGGGGGATGAGCAGTTCTTC. Its protein product is CASSLGHRVLAEGDEQFF.

This clonotype occurred a few times. The chain couples TRBV12-3 or TRBV12-4 to TRBJ2-2; 8 positions match TRBD2. The CDR3 totals 16 residues. The trim removed 8 bases at V and 0 bases at J, leaving 8 bases unmatched. This CDR3 reads CASRPPGLANTGELFF. Here the CDR3 DNA reads TGTGCCAGCCGGCCCCCGGGACTAGCGAACACCGGGGAGCTGTTTTTT.

The sample holds a few counts of this clonotype. The J gene is TRBJ2-3, the V gene TRBV29-1; a weak D match, TRBD2 (6 bases). The germline V and J ends were trimmed by 3 bases and 1 base, with 11 bases remaining between them. CDR1 is SQVTM and CDR2 is ANQGSEA in the germline V gene. The CDR3 is made up of 14 amino acids. The CDR3 nucleotides are TGCAGCGTTGAGCTCTCTAGCGGCACAGATACGCAGTATTTT. It yields the protein CSVELSSGTDTQYF.

This clonotype was found a few times. This rearrangement joins TRBV7-9 to TRBJ2-2, with D uncertain. V shed 0 bases and J shed 1 base, with 9 bases lying between them. CDR3 length: 16 amino acids. Looked up from germline, CDR1 is SEHNR and CDR2 is FQNEAQ (reference sequence). The CDR3 sequence is CASSLAGRRNTGELFF. The CDR3 region has the DNA TGTGCCAGCAGCTTAGCGGGCAGAAGGAACACCGGGGAGCTGTTTTTT.

The CDR3 nucleotides read TGCGCCAGCAGCCACACAGGGACTGCGGAAGATACGCAGTATTTT. It is translated as CASSHTGTAEDTQYF. The rearrangement uses TRBV4-1 and TRBJ2-3; possibly TRBD1 or TRBD2 for D (6 bases each). CDR1 MGHRA and CDR2 YSYEKL come from the germline V gene. The V end was cut by 3 bases, the J end by 5 bases, with 15 bases between. This CDR3 region has 15 residues.

This clonotype was seen only a few times. V is TRBV12-5 and J is TRBJ2-2; 8 bases fit TRBD2. Germline CDR1 LGHNT, CDR2 FRNRAP. V was pared by 2 bases and J by 9 bases, with 20 bases of the junction left unmatched. This CDR3 spans 19 amino acids. The chain's CDR3 is CASGLSRGVASGRGRELFF. CDR3 nucleotide sequence: TGTGCTAGTGGTTTGTCCCGGGGAGTGGCTAGCGGGCGGGGCCGGGAGCTGTTTTTT.

This clonotype was seen more than once but under ten times. The chain couples TRBV6-1 to TRBJ1-2, with D possibly TRBD1 on 5 matching bases. CDR3 size: 15 residues. Germline CDR1 reads MNHNS; CDR2 reads SASEGT. With 5 bases removed from V and 4 bases from J, the gap between germline ends came to 17 bases. The CDR3 is CASSSRGDPVYGYTF. CDR3 sequence (DNA): TGTGCCAGCAGTTCCCGAGGGGACCCGGTCTATGGCTACACCTTC.

This clonotype was observed a handful of times. V and J are TRBV9 and TRBJ2-7; TRBD1 agrees at 8 bases. Per the germline V gene, CDR1 is SGDLS and CDR2 is YYNGEE. This CDR3 spans 15 amino acids. The ends lost 4 bases at V and 2 bases at J; junction bases unmatched: 8. The CDR3 nucleotides read TGTGCCAGCAGCCCCGGACAGGGAACCACCTACGAGCAGTACTTC. Translation gives CASSPGQGTTYEQYF.

As for this clonotype: The germline gene is not matched at one end of the junction; a read error may be the cause. The V call is TRBV10-3, the J call TRBJ2-5; D perhaps matches TRBD1 (6 bases). The CDR3 is made up of 12 amino acids. Germline assignment: CDR1 ENHRY and CDR2 SYGVKD. The CDR3 bases are TGTGCCGCTACAGGGAACCAAGAGGCCCAGTACTTC. It encodes CAATGNQEAQYF.

This clonotype was seen ten or more times. This rearrangement joins TRBV11-2 to TRBJ2-7; TRBD1 agrees at 7 bases. The germline V gene encodes CDR1 SGHAT and CDR2 FQNNGV. This CDR3 spans 13 amino acids. The V and J ends lost 3 bases and 2 bases, in that order; junction bases with no gene match: 1. This CDR3 is CASSFDRAYEQYF. DNA for the CDR3: TGTGCCAGCAGCTTTGACAGGGCCTACGAGCAGTACTTC.

This clonotype was recorded a few times. The chain employs TRBV4-3 and TRBJ2-5, with D possibly called TRBD1 or TRBD2 (6 bases each). The length of the CDR3 is 16 residues. Germline V gene lookup returns CDR1 LGHNA and CDR2 YSLEER. Trimming pared 0 bases from V and 4 bases from J, leaving 15 bases between. The CDR3 reads CASSQDRWGAGETQYF. CDR3 nucleotide sequence: TGCGCCAGCAGCCAAGATCGTTGGGGGGCTGGAGAGACCCAGTACTTC.

V and J are TRBV27 and TRBJ2-7; 11 positions match TRBD2. Trimming took 6 bases from V and 4 from J; bases not matched to a gene: 8. From germline, CDR1 is MNHEY and CDR2 SMNVEV (reference sequence). The CDR3 has 15 residues. CDR3 sequence: CASSLTRLAGYEQYF. For the CDR3, the DNA is TGTGCCAGCAGCTTAACTAGACTAGCGGGATACGAGCAGTACTTC.

This clonotype was counted only a few times. The chain combines TRBV7-2 with TRBJ2-3, with a tentative D call TRBD1 (5 bases). The CDR3 has 13 residues. V lost 4 bases to trimming and J lost 5 bases, with 10 bases between them. Germline CDR1 is SGHTA and CDR2 is FQGNSA. CDR3: CASSYQGRDTQYF. The CDR3 DNA reads as TGTGCCAGCAGCTACCAGGGTAGAGATACGCAGTATTTT.

The V gene is TRBV29-1, the J gene TRBJ2-1; no definite D call. Germline values: CDR1 SQVTM, CDR2 ANQGSEA. CDR3 length: 10 residues. The V end was cut by 3 bases, the J end by 7 bases, with 4 bases between. The CDR3 loop reads CSVDRNEQFF. Here the CDR3 DNA reads TGCAGCGTTGACAGAAATGAGCAGTTCTTC.

The chain couples TRBV20-1 to TRBJ2-5; 10 nucleotides agree with TRBD2. The ends lost 7 bases at V and 2 bases at J; junction bases unmatched: 10. Germline lookup yields CDR1 DFQATT and CDR2 SNEGSKA (reference sequence). The CDR3 spans 15 residues. CDR3 DNA: TGCAGTGGCAACCCTAGCGGGAGACTACAAGAGACCCAGTACTTC. Encoded protein: CSGNPSGRLQETQYF.

The CDR3 DNA sequence: TGTGCCATCCGGGGGACCGGGGAGCTGTTTTTT. It codes for CAIRGTGELFF. The chain carries TRBV2 and TRBJ2-2; possibly TRBD2 for D (6 bases). The CDR3 spans 11 residues. Germline CDR1 and CDR2: SNHLY and FYNNEI. V was pared by 10 bases and J by 5 bases, with 8 bases between.

This clonotype was seen only a few times. The genes are TRBV21-1 and TRBJ2-4. TRBV21-1 is given as a pseudogene. This CDR3 comprises 10 residues. The CDR3 DNA reads TGTGCCAGCATCCTGGATCTTCAGTACTTC. The encoded protein is CASILDLQYF.

This clonotype was seen only a few times. This chain connects TRBV5-1 to TRBJ2-6, with 10 bases aligning to TRBD1. This CDR3 has 17 residues. V lost 6 bases and J lost 0; bases outside the gene matches: 6. Germline CDR1 SGHRS, CDR2 YFSETQ. This CDR3 reads CASTRGTGVSGANVLTF. CDR3 bases: TGCGCCAGCACTCGGGGGACAGGGGTCTCTGGGGCCAACGTCCTGACTTTC.